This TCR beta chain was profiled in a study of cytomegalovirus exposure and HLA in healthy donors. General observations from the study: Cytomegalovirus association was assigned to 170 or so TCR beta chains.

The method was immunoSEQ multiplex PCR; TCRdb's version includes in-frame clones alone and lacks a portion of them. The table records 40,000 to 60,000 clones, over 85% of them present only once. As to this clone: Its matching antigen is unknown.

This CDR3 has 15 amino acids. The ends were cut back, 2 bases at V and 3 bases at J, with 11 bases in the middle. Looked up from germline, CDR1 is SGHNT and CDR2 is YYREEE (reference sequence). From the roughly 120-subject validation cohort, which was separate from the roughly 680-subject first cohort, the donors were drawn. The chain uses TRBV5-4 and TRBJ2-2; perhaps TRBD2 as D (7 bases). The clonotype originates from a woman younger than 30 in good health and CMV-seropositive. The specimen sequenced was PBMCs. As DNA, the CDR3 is TGTGCCAGCAGCTTATCGGGGGGCTACACCGGGGAGCTGTTTTTT. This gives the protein CASSLSGGYTGELFF.